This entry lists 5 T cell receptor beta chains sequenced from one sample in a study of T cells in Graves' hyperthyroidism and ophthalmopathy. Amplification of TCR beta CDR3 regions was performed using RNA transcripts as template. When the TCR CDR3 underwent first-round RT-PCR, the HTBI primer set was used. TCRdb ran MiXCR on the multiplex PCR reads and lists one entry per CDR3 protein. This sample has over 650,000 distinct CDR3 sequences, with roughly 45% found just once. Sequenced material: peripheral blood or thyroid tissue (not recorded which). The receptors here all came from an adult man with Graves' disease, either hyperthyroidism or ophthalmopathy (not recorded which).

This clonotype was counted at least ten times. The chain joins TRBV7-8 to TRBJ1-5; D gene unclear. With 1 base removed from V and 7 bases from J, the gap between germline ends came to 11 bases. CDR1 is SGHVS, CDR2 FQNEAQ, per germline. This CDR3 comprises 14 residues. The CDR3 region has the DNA TGTGCCAGCAGCTTAGGGCAGGTCGGACAGCCCCAGCATTTT. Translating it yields CASSLGQVGQPQHF.

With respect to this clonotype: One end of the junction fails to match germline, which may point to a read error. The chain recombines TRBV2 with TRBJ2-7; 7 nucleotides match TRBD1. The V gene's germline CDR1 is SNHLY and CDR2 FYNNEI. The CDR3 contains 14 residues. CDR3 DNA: TGTGACAGCAGCTCATCAGGGGGTCTCTACGAGCAGTACTTC. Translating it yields CDSSSSGGLYEQYF.

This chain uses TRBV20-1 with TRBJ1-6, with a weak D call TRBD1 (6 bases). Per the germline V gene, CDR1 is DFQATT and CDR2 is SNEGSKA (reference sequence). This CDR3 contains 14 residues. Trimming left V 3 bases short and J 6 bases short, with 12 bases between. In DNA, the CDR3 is TGCAGTGCTAGGTCAGGACAGCGTAATTCACCCCTCCACTTT. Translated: CSARSGQRNSPLHF.

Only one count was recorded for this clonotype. CDR3 sequence reads: CSSSDRTNTGELFF. CDR3 bases: TGCAGCAGTTCGGACAGGACGAACACCGGGGAGCTGTTTTTT. The chain carries TRBV29-1 and TRBJ2-2, with TRBD1 matching over 7 bases. Germline loops: CDR1 SQVTM, CDR2 ANQGSEA. V was pared by 8 bases and J by 0 bases, with 6 bases of the junction left unmatched. This CDR3 has 14 amino acids.

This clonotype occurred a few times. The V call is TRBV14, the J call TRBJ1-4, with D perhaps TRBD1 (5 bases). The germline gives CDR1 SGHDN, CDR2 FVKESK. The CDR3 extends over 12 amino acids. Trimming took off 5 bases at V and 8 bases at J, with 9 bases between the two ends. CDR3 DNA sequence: TGTGCCAGCAGCGCGGGACGCGAAAAACTGTTTTTT. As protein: CASSAGREKLFF.